A selection of T cell receptor beta chains follows, all from one sample in a study of cytomegalovirus exposure and HLA in healthy donors. Profiled with immunoSEQ multiplex PCR; TCRdb holds only in-frame clones, not every one. The repertoire holds about 150,000 clones, with about 86% as singletons. The sequencing input was PBMCs. The source of these receptors is a human donor in good health. The CDR3 runs from the conserved cysteine through the conserved F or W. The order of the fields is J gene, D gene, clone size, V gene, CDR3 DNA, CDR3 protein. A D gene is named only where the DNA matches it firmly. Not every row has a clone size; where given, it reads once, few, many or a size class.

J: TRBJ2-2; D: TRBD2; size: -; V: TRBV18; DNA: TGTGCCAGCTCACCACGGGTTAGCGGGGCGAACACCGGGGAGCTGTTTTTT; CDR3: CASSPRVSGANTGELFF
J: TRBJ1-1; D: TRBD1; size: -; V: TRBV7-9; DNA: TGTGCCAGCAGCTCAGGGGGGATCATGAACACTGAAGCTTTCTTT; CDR3: CASSSGGIMNTEAFF
J: TRBJ2-7; D: -; size: few; V: TRBV2; DNA: TGTGCCAGCAGCGAAGATCGACAGTACGAGCAGTACTTC; CDR3: CASSEDRQYEQYF
J: TRBJ1-2; D: -; size: -; V: TRBV11-2; DNA: TGTGCCAGCAGCTTTAACACAGCTAACTATGGCTACACCTTC; CDR3: CASSFNTANYGYTF
J: TRBJ2-2; D: TRBD2; size: -; V: TRBV13; DNA: TGTGCCAGCAGCGCGGGACTAGCGGGAAACACCGGGGAGCTGTTTTTT; CDR3: CASSAGLAGNTGELFF
J: TRBJ1-2; D: -; size: -; V: TRBV28; DNA: TGTGCCAGCAGTTCCGTCCGGGACAAGGGCTACTACACCTTC; CDR3: CASSSVRDKGYYTF
J: TRBJ2-2; D: -; size: -; V: TRBV28; DNA: TGTGCCACCTCGATGGGGAGTTTGGGCACCGGGGAGCTGTTTTTT; CDR3: CATSMGSLGTGELFF
J: TRBJ1-5; D: -; size: -; V: TRBV28; DNA: TGTGCCAGCAGGTCGCCAGGGGTGGGCAATCAGCCCCAGCATTTT; CDR3: CASRSPGVGNQPQHF
J: TRBJ2-7; D: -; size: -; V: TRBV19; DNA: TGTGCCAGTAGTCGGAGTCCCGCCTACGAGCAGTACTTC; CDR3: CASSRSPAYEQYF
J: TRBJ2-5; D: TRBD2; size: -; V: TRBV4-1; DNA: TGCGCCAGCAGCCGATTACTAGCGGGGTCTGGGGAGACCCAGTACTTC; CDR3: CASSRLLAGSGETQYF
J: TRBJ2-7; D: -; size: -; V: TRBV6-6; DNA: TGTGCCAGCAGAAGATTCCCTACCTACGAGCAGTACTTC; CDR3: CASRRFPTYEQYF
J: TRBJ1-3; D: -; size: -; V: TRBV29-1; DNA: TGCAGCGTCTGGGGGCTTGGAAACACCATATATTTT; CDR3: CSVWGLGNTIYF
J: TRBJ1-1; D: TRBD1; size: -; V: TRBV5-6; DNA: TGTGCCAGCAGCAGGACAGGAGAGAACACTGAAGCTTTCTTT; CDR3: CASSRTGENTEAFF
J: TRBJ2-1; D: -; size: once; V: TRBV4-2; DNA: TGTGCCAGCAGCCAAGCTAATGAGCAGTTCTTC; CDR3: CASSQANEQFF
J: TRBJ1-5; D: -; size: once; V: TRBV6-7; DNA: TGTGCCAGCAGATCTAAGAGGGTTCAGCCCCAGCATTTT; CDR3: CASRSKRVQPQHF